This T cell receptor (beta chain) derives from a study of blood T cell repertoires in COVID-19. The CDR3 is 12 amino acids. The trim removed 4 bases at V and 4 bases at J, leaving 1 base unmatched. Germline CDR1 and CDR2: ENHRY and SYGVKD. TCRdb's table, derived via immunoSEQ multiplex PCR, lists solely in-frame clones and lacks some. This table holds approximately 400,000 clones, approximately 88% found once. The table lists this clone with a count of one. Sequencing was done on a sample of peripheral blood. The sequence was obtained from a woman aged 50 to 60 with COVID-19, enrolled during active disease. The V and J genes are TRBV10-3 and TRBJ2-7; TRBD2 matches 7 bases. This CDR3 is CAISGEGYEQYF. The CDR3 DNA reads as TGTGCCATCAGTGGGGAGGGATACGAGCAGTACTTC.